Below are 15 T cell receptor beta chains sequenced from a single sample in a study of blood T cell repertoires in COVID-19. Produced via immunoSEQ multiplex PCR; TCRdb's table is partial and in-frame only. Of 150,000 to 200,000 clones listed, 79% are singletons. Input material: peripheral blood. These receptors were obtained from a man in his 60s with active or convalescent COVID-19.

V usage is TRBV19 and J usage is TRBJ2-1; D is possibly TRBD2 (7 bases). V was shortened by 4 bases and J by 4 bases, with 14 bases between the two germline ends. The germline gives CDR1 LNHDA, CDR2 SQIVND (reference sequence). The CDR3 length is 15 residues. CDR3 amino acids: CASSTEGEGYNEQFF. CDR3 DNA: TGTGCCAGTAGTACGGAGGGGGAGGGGTACAATGAGCAGTTCTTC.

The V gene is TRBV9, the J gene TRBJ2-1; possible D gene TRBD2, 5 bases. V shed 4 bases and J shed 9 bases, with 17 bases lying between them. The germline V gene has CDR1 SGDLS and CDR2 YYNGEE. The CDR3 consists of 14 residues. The CDR3 loop reads CASSTRTEGSEQFF. The CDR3 DNA reads TGTGCCAGCAGCACCCGGACTGAAGGGAGTGAGCAGTTCTTC.

This clone appeared a single time. V is TRBV6-5 and J is TRBJ1-6, with D perhaps matching TRBD1 (6 bases). This CDR3 region has 16 residues. Germline assignment: CDR1 MNHEY and CDR2 SVGAGI. Trimming removed 2 bases from V and 7 bases from J, with 15 bases in between. The CDR3 sequence: CASSYAQGRGNSPLHF. The CDR3 coding sequence is TGTGCCAGCAGTTACGCACAGGGAAGAGGGAATTCACCCCTCCACTTT.

This chain uses TRBV24-1 with TRBJ1-2; 9 nucleotides align to TRBD1. The germline V gene has CDR1 KGHDR and CDR2 SFDVKD. The CDR3 has 17 amino acids. The V segment lost 3 bases and the J segment 0 bases; nucleotides outside the gene matches: 7. CDR3 bases: TGTGCCACCAGTGATCGTGGGACAGGGAGAGCTAACTATGGCTACACCTTC. Translating it yields CATSDRGTGRANYGYTF.

The chain is built from TRBV30 and TRBJ2-5, with 10 bases matching TRBD2. V lost 1 base, J lost 5 bases, and 7 bases stayed unmatched. The CDR3 has 15 amino acids. Germline CDR1 reads GTSNPN; CDR2 reads SVGIG (reference sequence). This CDR3 is CAWSALAGDRETQYF. The CDR3 coding sequence is TGTGCCTGGAGTGCGCTAGCGGGAGATAGGGAGACCCAGTACTTC. Full variable domain (rest looked up from reference TRBV30 and TRBJ2-5): SQTIHQWPATLVQPVGSPLSLECTVEGTSNPNLYWYRQAAGRGLQLLFYSVGIGQISSEVPQNLSASRPQDRQFILSSKKLLLSDSGFYLCAWSALAGDRETQYFGPGTRLLVL.

The chain uses TRBV11-3 and TRBJ2-7; D gene uncertain. V lost 5 bases, J lost 5 bases, and 13 bases lay in between. Looked up from germline, CDR1 is SGHNT and CDR2 is YENEEA. CDR3 size: 13 residues. This chain's CDR3 is CASSRSASHEQYF. As DNA, the CDR3 is TGTGCCAGCAGCCGCAGCGCGAGCCACGAGCAGTACTTC.

The rearrangement uses TRBV4-1 and TRBJ2-3, with 11 nucleotides matching TRBD1. This CDR3 comprises 16 residues. With V trimmed by 0 bases and J by 9 bases, 8 bases remained unmatched. Germline V gene data show CDR1 as MGHRA and CDR2 as YSYEKL. The CDR3 DNA is TGCGCCAGCAGCCAAGACAGGGACAGGGGGTTTGAAACGCAGTATTTT. Protein product: CASSQDRDRGFETQYF.

The chain is built from TRBV5-4 and TRBJ1-2, with 9 bases fitting TRBD1. Germline loops: CDR1 SGHNT, CDR2 YYREEE (reference sequence). The J segment lost 5 bases and the V segment lost 3 bases, leaving 11 bases of the junction unmatched. The CDR3 spans 16 residues. CDR3 residues: CASSYPDRGLRYGYTF. The CDR3, as DNA: TGTGCCAGCAGCTACCCGGACAGGGGACTCCGGTATGGCTACACCTTC.

This clone was detected a few times. The chain has TRBV19 and TRBJ2-7, with a weak D call TRBD2 (5 bases). This CDR3 spans 15 amino acids. The germline CDR1 and CDR2 sequences are LNHDA and SQIVND (reference sequence). The V gene lost 7 bases and the J gene lost 2 bases, with 18 bases spanning the gap. DNA for the CDR3: TGTGCCAGTACCCCCGGACTCGGACGGGCCTACGAGCAGTACTTC. It yields the protein CASTPGLGRAYEQYF.

The CDR3 nucleotides are TGTGCCAGCAGCCAAAGTGGGACAACGGGGCACACTGAAGCTTTCTTT. Encoded protein: CASSQSGTTGHTEAFF. The chain is built from TRBV3-1 (or the pseudogene TRBV3-2) and TRBJ1-1, with D tentatively TRBD1 (6 bases). Per germline, CDR1 LGHDT and CDR2 YNNKEL (reference sequence). This CDR3 comprises 16 residues. V was clipped by 2 bases and J by 3 bases, with 16 bases between them.

The CDR3 DNA sequence: TGTGCCAGCAGTTTCTCAGAGAACACTGAAGCTTTCTTT. It is translated as CASSFSENTEAFF. The chain is built from TRBV12-3 or TRBV12-4 and TRBJ1-1; D is uncertain. The germline V and J ends were trimmed by 3 bases and 1 base, with 6 bases remaining between them. The CDR3 covers 13 residues.

J is TRBJ1-4 and V is TRBV4-3; D uncertain. Germline assignment: CDR1 LGHNA and CDR2 YSLEER. The ends were cut back, 0 bases at V and 0 bases at J, with 11 bases in the middle. This CDR3 has 17 amino acids. The CDR3 sequence: CASSQDWARATNEKLFF. The CDR3 coding sequence is TGCGCCAGCAGCCAAGATTGGGCGAGGGCAACTAATGAAAAACTGTTTTTT.

The chain combines TRBV29-1 with TRBJ1-1; D is possibly TRBD1 (5 bases). Germline V lookup: CDR1 SQVTM, CDR2 ANQGSEA. V gave up 3 bases and J gave up 9 bases, with 14 bases separating them. This CDR3 comprises 12 residues. The CDR3 loop reads CSVDGQGFQAFF. The DNA for the CDR3 is TGCAGCGTTGACGGGCAGGGCTTTCAAGCTTTCTTT.

In DNA, the CDR3 is TGTGCCAGCAGCCCTGGACTAGCGGGGTTTCGTGGGCAGTTCTTC. Amino acids: CASSPGLAGFRGQFF. The genes are TRBV7-9 and TRBJ2-1, with 12 bases lining up with TRBD2. Unmatched junction bases numbered 11, after V lost 5 bases and J lost 12 bases. There are 15 residues in the CDR3. In germline, CDR1 is SEHNR, CDR2 FQNEAQ (reference sequence).

The rearrangement links TRBV5-6 to TRBJ2-6, with TRBD1 identical over 8 bases. CDR3 length equals 17 residues. Germline V lookup: CDR1 SGHDT, CDR2 YYEEEE. V lost 3 bases, J lost 0 bases, and 5 bases stayed unmatched. DNA for the CDR3: TGTGCCAGCAGCTGGGGGGACAGGACCTCTGGGGCCAACGTCCTGACTTTC. It yields the protein CASSWGDRTSGANVLTF.